These 23 T cell receptor beta chains originate from one sample sequenced in a study of T cells after posttransplantation cyclophosphamide. Sequencing was performed with immunoSEQ multiplex PCR; in TCRdb, only in-frame clones are kept and a portion is missing. Reported are about 5,700 clones, none seen only once; the ten largest carry about 25%. Busulfan-fludarabine conditioning, marrow transplant, and cyclophosphamide on days +3 and +4 were administered. This sample comprised PBMCs, obtained after allogeneic stem cell transplant with posttransplant cyclophosphamide. All receptors come from a male patient aged 60 to 75 who received an allogeneic stem cell transplant from a related donor, was CMV-positive, and had no GVHD. The T cells may partly be graft donor cells.

This clone was counted many times. This sequence joins TRBV18 and TRBJ1-2; 9 nucleotides align to TRBD1. The length of the CDR3 is 16 residues. The germline V gene encodes CDR1 KGHSH and CDR2 LQKENI. The V gene end was trimmed by 2 bases and the J gene end by 6 bases; junction bases not matched to a gene: 10. CDR3 DNA sequence: TGTGCCAGCTCACCATTTGGGACAGGGTTTAAGGATGGCTACACCTTC. It yields the protein CASSPFGTGFKDGYTF.

This clone has at least ten counts. This chain connects TRBV5-1 to TRBJ1-2; maybe TRBD1 (6 bases). CDR1 is SGHRS, CDR2 YFSETQ, per germline. The CDR3 runs 15 residues. V lost 0 bases and J 2 bases, leaving 11 bases between the germline ends. DNA for the CDR3: TGCGCCAGCAGCTTGGAGCCGGGGGGCAACTATGGCTACACCTTC. The encoded protein is CASSLEPGGNYGYTF.

This clone occurred many times. This chain joins TRBV30 and TRBJ2-1, with TRBD1 identical over 8 bases. Trimming took 1 base from V and 9 from J; bases not matched to a gene: 5. CDR3 size: 13 residues. Germline CDR1 and CDR2: GTSNPN and SVGIG (reference sequence). CDR3 region: CAWSETGAIEQFF. CDR3 bases: TGTGCCTGGAGTGAGACAGGGGCCATTGAGCAGTTCTTC.

The chain combines TRBV5-1 with TRBJ1-1; 8 bases match TRBD1. Germline-derived CDR1 and CDR2 are SGHRS and YFSETQ. Unmatched junction bases numbered 19, after V lost 6 bases and J lost 6 bases. The CDR3 is 17 residues long. DNA of the CDR3: TGCGCCAGCAAGGACAGGGCTCGTGGGGACCAGAAGGCTGAAGCTTTCTTT. Its translation: CASKDRARGDQKAEAFF. Based on the CDR3 plus reference TRBV5-1 and TRBJ1-1, the full variable domain is KAGVTQTPRYLIKTRGQQVTLSCSPISGHRSVSWYQQTPGQGLQFLFEYFSETQRNKGNFPGRFSGRQFSNSRSEMNVSTLELGDSALYLCASKDRARGDQKAEAFFGQGTRLTVV.

This clone was counted at least ten times. The chain carries TRBV29-1 and TRBJ1-3; D uncertain. The CDR3 sequence is 12 residues long. The V and J ends lost 4 bases and 4 bases respectively, with 8 bases between them. Germline loops: CDR1 SQVTM, CDR2 ANQGSEA. The CDR3 loop reads CSVAGSGNTIYF. In DNA form, the CDR3 reads TGCAGCGTTGCGGGGTCAGGAAACACCATATATTTT. Filled out from reference TRBV29-1 and TRBJ1-3, the complete variable domain reads SAVISQKPSRDICQRGTSLTIQCQVDSQVTMMFWYRQQPGQSLTLIATANQGSEATYESGFVIDKFPISRPNLTFSTLTVSNMSPEDSSIYLCSVAGSGNTIYFGEGSWLTVV.

The sample holds many counts of this clone. The V call is TRBV2, the J call TRBJ1-4, with D hard to call. From germline, CDR1 is SNHLY and CDR2 FYNNEI. V was cut by 8 bases and J by 4 bases, with 8 bases left in between. The CDR3 runs 12 residues. CDR3 amino acids: CASLGSNEKLFF. The CDR3 bases are TGTGCCAGCCTAGGGAGTAATGAAAAACTGTTTTTT. The full variable domain, its missing parts supplied by reference TRBV2 and TRBJ1-4, is EPEVTQTPSHQVTQMGQEVILRCVPISNHLYFYWYRQILGQKVEFLVSFYNNEISEKSEIFDDQFSVERPDGSNFTLKIRSTKLEDSAMYFCASLGSNEKLFFGSGTQLSVL.

This clone was recorded at least ten times. The chain links TRBV28 to TRBJ1-3, with TRBD1 matching 8 bases. V dropped 3 bases and J dropped 0; count of bases not matched to a gene: 13. The germline V gene has CDR1 MDHEN and CDR2 SYDVKM. This CDR3 has 19 residues. CDR3 amino acids: CASSFPGQAEFSSGNTIYF. In nucleotides, the CDR3 is TGTGCCAGCAGTTTCCCGGGACAGGCCGAATTTAGCTCTGGAAACACCATATATTTT.

This clone was observed at least ten times. V gene TRBV28 combines with J gene TRBJ2-3, with 13 bases identical to TRBD2. V lost 6 bases, J lost 14 bases, and 11 bases stayed unmatched. The CDR3 has 14 residues. The germline gives CDR1 MDHEN, CDR2 SYDVKM. CDR3 residues: CASRSWTSGGRGYF. Here the CDR3 DNA reads TGTGCCAGCAGATCCTGGACTAGCGGGGGCCGGGGGTATTTT.

This clone has at least ten counts. This sequence joins TRBV7-7 and TRBJ1-4; D call uncertain. The germline gives CDR1 SSHAT, CDR2 FNYEAQ (reference sequence). This CDR3 region has 13 residues. Between the trimmed V and J ends, which lost 1 base and 6 bases, there was a span of 6 bases. The CDR3 is CASSLVADEKLFF. CDR3 DNA sequence: TGTGCCAGCAGCTTAGTGGCCGATGAAAAACTGTTTTTT.

This clone was detected many times. This rearrangement joins TRBV7-9 to TRBJ2-7, with D possibly matching TRBD1 (6 bases). CDR1 is SEHNR, CDR2 FQNEAQ, per germline (reference sequence). The CDR3 contains 14 residues. Trimming took off 5 bases at V and 2 bases at J, with 13 bases between the two ends. CDR3 coding DNA: TGTGCCAGCAGCGCGGACAGCAGTCCCTACGAGCAGTACTTC. Its protein product is CASSADSSPYEQYF.

In its sample, this clone was seen many times. The chain couples TRBV7-8 to TRBJ2-3; perhaps TRBD2 as D (6 bases). The CDR3 is made up of 21 amino acids. Germline V lookup: CDR1 SGHVS, CDR2 FQNEAQ. Trimming removed 9 bases from V and 5 bases from J, with 39 bases in between. Here the CDR3 DNA reads TGTGCCAGTAGGCCCAAGTTACCACAGTCCCCCCGGAGGGGATATTTAGATACGCAGTATTTT. This codes for CASRPKLPQSPRRGYLDTQYF.

The table lists this clone with many counts. Other DNA variants within this sample encode the same CDR3. V and J are TRBV11-2 and TRBJ1-5, with 7 bases fitting TRBD1. V lost 5 bases to trimming and J lost 4 bases; unmatched junction nucleotides: 2. The germline V gene has CDR1 SGHAT and CDR2 FQNNGV. This CDR3 has 13 amino acids. CDR3 amino acids: CASSRGLNQPQHF. CDR3 DNA sequence: TGTGCCAGCAGCAGGGGGCTTAATCAGCCCCAGCATTTT.

This clone was recorded a few times. The chain recombines TRBV5-4 with TRBJ2-5, with 10 bases fitting TRBD1. Gene TRBJ2-7 matches the end of the DNA better, so the J call may be wrong. CDR1 is SGHNT, CDR2 YYREEE, per germline (reference sequence). CDR3 size: 13 residues. The CDR3 nucleotides are TGTGCCAGCAGCCGGGACAGGGGAGGCGAGCAGTACTTC. The encoded protein is CASSRDRGGEQYF.

This clone came up many times. In nucleotides, the CDR3 is TGTGCCAGCAGCTTATACACAGGCGCTAACTATGGCTACACCTTC. Its translation is CASSLYTGANYGYTF. The chain joins TRBV5-4 to TRBJ1-2; a possible D gene is TRBD1 (5 bases). This CDR3 is built from 15 residues. CDR1 and CDR2 from the germline V gene are SGHNT and YYREEE (reference sequence). The V and J ends lost 2 bases and 0 bases respectively, with 11 bases between them.

In this sample, this clone is medium-sized. The rearrangement links TRBV7-3 to TRBJ2-7; TRBD2 matches 9 bases. CDR3 length: 15 residues. V gave up 2 bases and J gave up 4 bases; unmatched junction bases: 6. Looked up from germline, CDR1 is SGHTA and CDR2 is FQGTGA. CDR3 nucleotide sequence: TGTGCCAGCAGCTTAGCGGGGGGGCATGGTTACGAGCAGTACTTC. Translated: CASSLAGGHGYEQYF.

This clone was seen ten or more times. The chain couples TRBV10-3 to TRBJ1-4, with 9 bases identical to TRBD1. This CDR3 is built from 16 residues. V was clipped by 3 bases and J by 5 bases; unmatched bases: 7. Germline V gene sequence: CDR1 ENHRY, CDR2 SYGVKD. The CDR3 nucleotides read TGTGCCATCAGTGAATTTGGACAGGGGCCCAATGAAAAACTGTTTTTT. Its protein is CAISEFGQGPNEKLFF.

This clone was detected ten times or more. V gene TRBV27 combines with J gene TRBJ2-3, with 7 nucleotides matching TRBD2. The germline CDR1 and CDR2 sequences are MNHEY and SMNVEV (reference sequence). CDR3 length: 13 residues. V lost 3 bases to trimming and J lost 4 bases; unmatched junction nucleotides: 1. CDR3 protein: CASSFGGADTQYF. CDR3 DNA sequence: TGTGCCAGCAGTTTTGGGGGGGCAGATACGCAGTATTTT.

This chain uses TRBV6-6 with TRBJ1-1, with D possibly TRBD1 on 6 matching bases. This CDR3 contains 13 residues. CDR1 is MNHNY and CDR2 is SVGAGI in the germline V gene (reference sequence). V lost 4 bases, J lost 6 bases, and 12 bases lay in between. The CDR3 DNA sequence: TGTGCCAGCAGTTTAGGAGGGGGGGCTGAAGCTTTCTTT. Protein sequence: CASSLGGGAEAFF.

The sample holds many counts of this clone. V usage is TRBV7-9 and J usage is TRBJ1-5; tentative D call: TRBD1 (6 bases). CDR3 length: 16 amino acids. CDR1 is SEHNR and CDR2 is FQNEAQ in the germline V gene (reference sequence). Deletions cut 4 bases from V and 4 bases from J, with 17 bases between. The CDR3 protein is CASSSDRDIENQPQHF. Here the CDR3 DNA reads TGTGCCAGCAGCTCAGACCGGGACATAGAGAATCAGCCCCAGCATTTT.

This clone was found many times. This chain connects TRBV5-6 to TRBJ1-1; D remains unclear. V was clipped by 2 bases and J by 7 bases, with 9 bases between them. Germline-derived CDR1 and CDR2 are SGHDT and YYEEEE. The CDR3 extends over 12 amino acids. CDR3 protein: CASSLRDFEAFF. CDR3 nucleotides: TGTGCCAGCAGCTTACGGGATTTTGAAGCTTTCTTT. Combining the CDR3 with reference TRBV5-6 and TRBJ1-1 gives the whole variable domain DAGVTQSPTHLIKTRGQQVTLRCSPKSGHDTVSWYQQALGQGPQFIFQYYEEEERQRGNFPDRFSGHQFPNYSSELNVNALLLGDSALYLCASSLRDFEAFFGQGTRLTVV.

The chain couples TRBV19 to TRBJ2-3; tentative D call: TRBD1 (6 bases). The V gene's germline CDR1 is LNHDA and CDR2 SQIVND (reference sequence). The CDR3 is 15 residues long. V dropped 2 bases and J dropped 4 bases, with 13 bases sitting between them. The CDR3 sequence is CASSITGSRSDTQYF. CDR3 coding DNA: TGTGCCAGTAGTATAACAGGGTCCAGGTCAGATACGCAGTATTTT.

In its sample, this clone is medium-sized. Other DNA variants within this sample encode the same CDR3. J is TRBJ1-1 and V is TRBV19; D uncertain. The CDR3 totals 13 residues. Trimming removed 0 bases at V and 1 base at J, with 3 bases between. CDR1 and CDR2 from the germline V gene are LNHDA and SQIVND (reference sequence). DNA of the CDR3: TGTGCCAGTAGTATAGACAGGAACACTGAAGCTTTCTTT. Translation gives CASSIDRNTEAFF.

This clone has at least ten counts. The DNA for the CDR3 is TGTGCCAGCAGCTTAGTCTATCTCACAGGGGCGGGGGGCAACGAGCAGTACTTC. Its protein is CASSLVYLTGAGGNEQYF. The chain combines TRBV11-2 with TRBJ2-7; D might be TRBD2 (8 bases). The CDR3 is 18 residues long. The germline V and J ends were trimmed by 1 base and 5 bases, with 24 bases remaining between them. The V gene's germline CDR1 is SGHAT and CDR2 FQNNGV.